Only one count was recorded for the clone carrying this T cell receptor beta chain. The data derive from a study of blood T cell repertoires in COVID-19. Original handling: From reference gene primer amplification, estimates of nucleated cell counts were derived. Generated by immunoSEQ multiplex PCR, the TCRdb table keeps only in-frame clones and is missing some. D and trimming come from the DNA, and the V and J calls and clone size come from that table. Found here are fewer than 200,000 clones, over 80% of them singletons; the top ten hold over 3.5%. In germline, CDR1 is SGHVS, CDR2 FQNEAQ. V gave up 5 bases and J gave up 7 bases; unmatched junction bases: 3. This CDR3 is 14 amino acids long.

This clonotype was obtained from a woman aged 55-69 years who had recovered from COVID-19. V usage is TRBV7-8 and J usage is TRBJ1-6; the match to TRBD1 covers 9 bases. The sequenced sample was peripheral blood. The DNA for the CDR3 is TGTGCCAGCAGCAGTGACAGGGGGAATTCACCCCTCCACTTT. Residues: CASSSDRGNSPLHF.